This TCR beta chain was captured by sequencing in a study of early T cells in non-severe SARS-CoV-2 infection. MiXCR was run by TCRdb on the 5' RACE reads, yielding one entry per CDR3 protein. The data hold 20,000 to 25,000 distinct CDR3 sequences, with 5% observed a single time. The germline CDR1 and CDR2 sequences are MDHEN and SYDVKM. Trimming pared 7 bases from V and 3 bases from J, leaving 12 bases between. This CDR3 comprises 13 residues. This clonotype was counted at least ten times. The sequence was collected from an adult who was a healthcare worker with PCR-confirmed SARS-CoV-2 infection or an uninfected control (not recorded which). J is TRBJ1-1 and V is TRBV28, with no clear D. The specimen sequenced was whole blood. The CDR3 nucleotides read TGTGCCAGCATCAAGCACGGTGACACTGAAGCTTTCTTT. Amino acids: CASIKHGDTEAFF.